This T cell receptor (beta chain) stems from a study of T cells after yellow fever vaccination. CDR3 length: 19 amino acids. V dropped 3 bases and J dropped 0 bases, with 22 bases sitting between them. TCRdb re-derived calls from the 5' RACE reads in MiXCR, one entry per CDR3 protein. The sample consists of 300,000 or so distinct CDR3 sequences, around 8.1% of them appearing once. This clonotype occurred a few times. Its antigen remains unidentified. General study findings and limits: Primary-vaccination clones mostly resurfaced post-booster (under 98% CD4, roughly 90% CD8).

This receptor was identified in a man between 18 and 29 years old who received the YFV17D yellow fever vaccine. J is TRBJ2-3 and V is TRBV12-3 or TRBV12-4; perhaps TRBD1 as D (6 bases). The input for sequencing was PBMCs, taken more than 40 days after the first yellow fever vaccination. CDR3: CASSFFRDTYLSSTDTQYF. Here the CDR3 DNA reads TGTGCCAGCAGTTTTTTTCGGGACACCTATTTATCTAGCACAGATACGCAGTATTTT.